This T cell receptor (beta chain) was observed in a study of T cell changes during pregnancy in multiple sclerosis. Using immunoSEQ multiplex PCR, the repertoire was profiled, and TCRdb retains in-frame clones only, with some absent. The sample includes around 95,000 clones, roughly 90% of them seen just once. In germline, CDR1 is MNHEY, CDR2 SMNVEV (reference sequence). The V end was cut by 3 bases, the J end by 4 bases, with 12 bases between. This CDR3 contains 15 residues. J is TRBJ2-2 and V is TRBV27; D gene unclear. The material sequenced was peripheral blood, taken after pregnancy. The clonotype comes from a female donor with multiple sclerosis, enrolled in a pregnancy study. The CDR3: CASSFSNLGTGELFF. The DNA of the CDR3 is TGTGCCAGCAGTTTTAGTAATCTAGGCACCGGGGAGCTGTTTTTT.